What follows is one T cell receptor beta chain and its context. The sample originates from a study of PD-1 blockade in classical Hodgkin lymphoma. The V gene's germline CDR1 is SEHNR and CDR2 FQNEAQ (reference sequence). This CDR3 comprises 13 residues. The V and J ends lost 9 bases and 3 bases respectively, with 13 bases between them. TCRdb keeps only in-frame clones here, not all; method: immunoSEQ multiplex PCR. Found here are roughly 45,000 clones, 65% to 85% of them singletons; the top ten hold 2.5% to 3%. Brentuximab vedotin exposure varied, and every patient relapsed after autologous stem cell transplantation.

This receptor was identified in a human donor with classical Hodgkin lymphoma. The gene calls are TRBV7-9 and TRBJ2-3, with D possibly matching TRBD2 (5 bases). Sample: peripheral blood mononuclear cells (PBMCs), taken before the second cycle of nivolumab. In DNA form, the CDR3 reads TGTGCCAGTCACCTACTAGAAACAGATACGCAGTATTTT. Translated: CASHLLETDTQYF.